The rows below give T cell receptor beta chains drawn from one sample of a study of identifying expanded T cells in peripheral blood. TCRdb's table, derived via immunoSEQ multiplex PCR, lists solely in-frame clones and lacks some. There are approximately 120,000 clones in the sample; about nine tenths occur only once, and about 7.7% lies in the top ten. The sequenced material came from blood. Receptors originate from a person between 18 and 75 years old in good health. The CDR3 runs from the conserved cysteine through the conserved F or W. The order of the fields is J gene, V gene, D gene, clone size, CDR3 protein, CDR3 DNA. A D gene is named only where the DNA matches it firmly. Some rows mark clone size as missing; the rest say once, few, many or name a class of expanded clone.

TRBJ2-1,TRBV19,TRBD2,NA,CASNELAGGDEQFF,TGTGCCAGTAACGAACTAGCGGGAGGGGATGAGCAGTTCTTC
TRBJ2-2,TRBV11-2,TRBD2,NA,CASRISGLNTGELFF,TGTGCCAGCAGGATTAGCGGGCTGAACACCGGGGAGCTGTTTTTT
TRBJ2-7,TRBV9,NA,NA,CASSKGGATSYEQYF,TGTGCCAGCAGCAAAGGAGGAGCAACCTCCTACGAGCAGTACTTC
TRBJ1-4,TRBV7-2,NA,once,CASSYASGRGANEKLFF,TGTGCCAGCAGCTATGCCTCAGGGAGGGGAGCTAATGAAAAACTGTTTTTT
TRBJ2-1,TRBV11-2,TRBD2,NA,CASRGLAGVSSYNEQFF,TGTGCCAGCAGGGGACTAGCGGGAGTAAGCTCCTACAATGAGCAGTTCTTC
TRBJ2-7,TRBV6-5,NA,NA,CASSDSGGVEQYF,TGTGCCAGCAGTGACTCCGGTGGGGTTGAGCAGTACTTC
TRBJ1-6,TRBV4-1,NA,NA,CASSHKSQGWVATANSPLHF,TGCGCCAGCAGCCACAAAAGTCAGGGATGGGTGGCTACTGCTAATTCACCCCTCCACTTT
TRBJ2-5,TRBV11-2,TRBD1,NA,CASSFRTGGETQYF,TGTGCCAGCAGCTTTCGGACAGGTGGAGAGACCCAGTACTTC
TRBJ2-7,TRBV15,NA,NA,CATSSDLGPLYEQYF,TGTGCCACCAGCAGTGACCTCGGGCCTCTCTACGAGCAGTACTTC
TRBJ1-1,TRBV6-5,NA,NA,CASSYSTGNTEAFF,TGTGCCAGCAGTTACTCGACAGGGAACACTGAAGCTTTCTTT
TRBJ1-4,TRBV6-1,NA,once,CATTRLSRNEKLFF,TGTGCCACCACCCGCCTATCCCGGAACGAAAAACTGTTTTTT
TRBJ1-1,TRBV29-1,TRBD1,NA,CSVRQGNTEAFF,TGCAGCGTAAGACAGGGGAACACTGAAGCTTTCTTT
TRBJ1-3,TRBV19,NA,NA,CASRRQASGNTIYF,TGTGCCAGTAGGAGACAGGCGTCTGGAAACACCATATATTTT
TRBJ1-5,TRBV27,NA,NA,CASNSRAGGQPQHF,TGTGCCAGCAACTCCCGGGCGGGGGGCCAGCCCCAGCATTTT
TRBJ1-2,TRBV7-2,NA,NA,CASSFPGGAYGYTF,TGTGCCAGCAGCTTTCCCGGGGGCGCCTATGGCTACACCTTC
TRBJ2-3,TRBV29-1,NA,NA,CSVARATRDTQYF,TGCAGCGTAGCCCGGGCTACCCGGGATACGCAGTATTTT
TRBJ1-1,TRBV27,NA,NA,CASSLDDWSEAFF,TGTGCCAGCAGTTTGGACGATTGGTCTGAAGCTTTCTTT